This T cell receptor beta chain originates from a study of shared clonotypes between healthy human individuals. General observations from the study: Among non-shared clonotypes, generation probabilities were lower than among those shared by all four donors.

In the naive CD8 group, cells lacked CD45RO and were positively selected for CCR7, so terminally differentiated effector memory CD45RA+ cells were left out. Regarding this clone: The antigen is unknown.

The assay used deep level. Splitting of each subset's genomic DNA was done evenly across several immunoSEQ plates. Data came from immunoSEQ multiplex PCR; TCRdb stores just in-frame clones and leaves some out. The data contain some 1,900,000 clones, just under 95% of them singletons. The sample was naive CD8+ T cells sorted from blood. The receptor's source is a man aged 18-30 years in good health.

CDR3 in DNA: TGCGCCAGCAGCCAGGACGCATTTCGGGACCAAGGCGGAGATACGCAGTATTTT. Its translation is CASSQDAFRDQGGDTQYF. V gene TRBV4-3 combines with J gene TRBJ2-3; either TRBD1 or TRBD2 may fit D (5 bases each). Germline CDR1 and CDR2: LGHNA and YSLEER. Trimming pared 3 bases from V and 5 bases from J, leaving 24 bases between. The CDR3 runs 18 residues.